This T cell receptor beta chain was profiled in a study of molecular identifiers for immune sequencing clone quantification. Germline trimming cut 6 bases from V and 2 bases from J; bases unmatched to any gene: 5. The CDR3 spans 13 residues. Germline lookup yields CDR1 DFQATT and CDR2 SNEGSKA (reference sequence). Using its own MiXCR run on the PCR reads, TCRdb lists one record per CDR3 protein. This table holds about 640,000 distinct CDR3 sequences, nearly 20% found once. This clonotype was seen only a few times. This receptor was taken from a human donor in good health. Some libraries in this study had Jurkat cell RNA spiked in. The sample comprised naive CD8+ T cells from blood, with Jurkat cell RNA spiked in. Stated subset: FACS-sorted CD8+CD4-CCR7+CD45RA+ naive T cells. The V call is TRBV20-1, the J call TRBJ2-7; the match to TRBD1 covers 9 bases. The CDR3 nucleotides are TGCAGTGCGGCAGGGACAGGGACCTACGAGCAGTACTTC. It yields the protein CSAAGTGTYEQYF.